This passage covers 2 T cell receptor beta chains from one sample sequenced in a study of cytomegalovirus exposure and HLA in healthy donors. PCR was performed using 60 Vbeta and 13 Jbeta primers. Method: immunoSEQ multiplex PCR; TCRdb's copy keeps in-frame clones and lacks some. The profile covers 100,000 to 120,000 clones, with around 87% appearing a single time and about 1.8% taken by the ten largest. Sequenced material: PBMCs. The source of these receptors is a man between 40 and 49 years old in good health and CMV-seronegative.

This chain joins TRBV28 and TRBJ2-7, with TRBD1 as a possible D gene (6 bases). The length of the CDR3 is 15 residues. Germline V gives CDR1 MDHEN, CDR2 SYDVKM. Between the trimmed V and J ends, which lost 4 bases and 2 bases, there was a span of 15 bases. CDR3 nucleotide sequence: TGTGCCAGCAGTTCACCGGGACACGGAACCTACGAGCAGTACTTC. This gives the protein CASSSPGHGTYEQYF. Drawing the rest from reference TRBV28 and TRBJ2-7, the complete variable domain is DVKVTQSSRYLVKRTGEKVFLECVQDMDHENMFWYRQDPGLGLRLIYFSYDVKMKEKGDIPEGYSVSREKKERFSLILESASTNQTSMYLCASSSPGHGTYEQYFGPGTRLTVT.

Turning to this clone: Given the absence of the conserved phenylalanine or tryptophan at the CDR3 end, a read error is likely. The chain links TRBV30 to TRBJ1-2; 7 nucleotides align to TRBD1. The J segment lost 6 bases and the V segment lost 2 bases, leaving 6 bases of the junction unmatched. The CDR3 totals 13 residues. In germline, CDR1 is GTSNPN, CDR2 SVGIG (reference sequence). The CDR3 DNA follows: TGTGCCTGGAGTCGGGACAGACCTAATGGCTACACCGTC. This gives the protein CAWSRDRPNGYTV.